This TCR beta chain comes out of a study of T cells in Graves' hyperthyroidism and ophthalmopathy. Study observations and caveats: Ophthalmopathy was predicted by the model a median of about 6.5 months ahead of onset.

Enrolled ophthalmopathy patients presented with a Clinical Activity Score of at least 3, a NOSPECS grade of at least 4, and disease duration under 3 months. It was uncontrolled infection, other autoimmune disease, pregnancy or lactation that excluded patients. The authors obtained PBMCs from 7.5 to 10 ml of fresh peripheral blood. This clonotype appeared a single time. The antigen is not known. Amplified regions were TCR beta CDR3 sequences from RNA transcripts. The HTBI primer set served for first-round RT-PCR of the TCR CDR3. TCRdb re-derived calls from the multiplex PCR reads in MiXCR, one entry per CDR3 protein. The data show 660,000 or so distinct CDR3 sequences, with about 20% seen just once and around a third held by the top ten. The CDR3 totals 12 residues. Looked up from germline, CDR1 is SGHDN and CDR2 is FVKESK. The V end lost 4 bases, the J end lost 6 bases, and 10 bases lay between the germline ends.

Sequencing input: blood. The clonotype was recovered from a man under 40 with Graves' ophthalmopathy. The V call is TRBV14, the J call TRBJ2-7, with D hard to call. In DNA, the CDR3 is TGTGCCAGCAGCCCAGGTTTGGGCGAGCAGTACTTC. Its translation: CASSPGLGEQYF.